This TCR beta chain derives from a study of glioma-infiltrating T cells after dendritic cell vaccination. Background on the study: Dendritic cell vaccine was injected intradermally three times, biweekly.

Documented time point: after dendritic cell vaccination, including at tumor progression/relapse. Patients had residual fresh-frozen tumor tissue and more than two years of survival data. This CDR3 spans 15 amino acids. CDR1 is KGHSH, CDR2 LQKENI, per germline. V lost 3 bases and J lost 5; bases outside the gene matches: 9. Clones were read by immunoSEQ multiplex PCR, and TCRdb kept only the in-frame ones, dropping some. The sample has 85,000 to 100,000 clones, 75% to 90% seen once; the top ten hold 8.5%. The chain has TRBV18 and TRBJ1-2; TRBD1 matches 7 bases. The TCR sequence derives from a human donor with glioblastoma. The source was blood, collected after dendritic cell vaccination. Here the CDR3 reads CASSPYLGTEYGYTF. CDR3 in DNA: TGTGCCAGCTCACCTTACCTAGGGACAGAATATGGCTACACCTTC.